This is a list of T cell receptor beta chains from one sample in a study of cytomegalovirus exposure and HLA in healthy donors. Assay: immunoSEQ multiplex PCR; the TCRdb copy retains only in-frame clones and omits some. The sample includes some 150,000 clones, approximately 75% seen only once; the top ten take over 4%. Input material: PBMCs. Source of these receptors: a man aged 50 or older in good health and CMV-seropositive. Each CDR3 is given with its conserved first and last residue. D genes are given only for firm matches. Clone size is not always given. Where it is, it says once, few, many or a class for expanded clones.

cdr3_nt cdr3_aa j_call v_call d_call clone_size
TGTGCCAGCAGTGATTCGACTAGGATGGGAGATACGCAGTATTTT CASSDSTRMGDTQYF TRBJ2-3 TRBV2 . many
TGTGCCAGCCGACTAGCGGGGGGCTACGAGCAGTACTTC CASRLAGGYEQYF TRBJ2-7 TRBV27 TRBD2 .
TGCGCCAGCAGCTCAGGAAGGTATGGCTACACCTTC CASSSGRYGYTF TRBJ1-2 TRBV5-1 . .
TGTGCCAGCAGCTTTGACAGGGGGACCGGGGAGCTGTTTTTT CASSFDRGTGELFF TRBJ2-2 TRBV7-9 TRBD1 .
TGTGCCAGCAGCTTGGCCCCAACAGGGAACACTGAAGCTTTCTTT CASSLAPTGNTEAFF TRBJ1-1 TRBV5-5 . .
TGTGCCAGTAGTATAGATCGGGGGGGTCCTAGCACAGATACGCAGTATTTT CASSIDRGGPSTDTQYF TRBJ2-3 TRBV19 TRBD2 .
TGTGCCAGCAGCCGTTACGAGGGGACGGGAGGGGATGAGCAGTTCTTC CASSRYEGTGGDEQFF TRBJ2-1 TRBV5-4 TRBD2 .
TGTGCCAGCAGCCCCCAACCTCTTTTGGAGCGGGGGGGCGAATACGAGCAGTACTTC CASSPQPLLERGGEYEQYF TRBJ2-7 TRBV11-2 TRBD2 .
TGTGCCAGCTCTGAGGAGTACGAGCAGTACTTC CASSEEYEQYF TRBJ2-7 TRBV7-9 . .
TGCGCCAGCAGTGATTTGGGACAGGGTCGGGCCGGGGAGCTGTTTTTT CASSDLGQGRAGELFF TRBJ2-2 TRBV10-2 TRBD1 .
TGTGCCAGCAGCTCATACCAGGGGAACTATGGCTACACCTTC CASSSYQGNYGYTF TRBJ1-2 TRBV7-8 . .
TGCGCCAGCAGCCAAGGTTTTAGCCCTCGCCACCCCGGAGGCTACTACGAGCAGTACTTC CASSQGFSPRHPGGYYEQYF TRBJ2-7 TRBV4-1 . .
TGTGCCTCAACAAGGGGGACTGAAGCTTTCTTT CASTRGTEAFF TRBJ1-1 TRBV6-6 . medium-sized
TGTGCCAGCAGTTACACCCCAGGACAGCGTTACGAGCAGTACTTC CASSYTPGQRYEQYF TRBJ2-7 TRBV6-5 . .
TGCGCCAGCAGCTTGAGAAGCGGGAGGGTGGATGAAAAGCAGTTCTTC CASSLRSGRVDEKQFF TRBJ2-1 TRBV5-1 TRBD2 .
TGTTCCAGCAGACCTGAGCGGGGATTCACCGGGGAGCTGTTTTTT CSSRPERGFTGELFF TRBJ2-2 TRBV7-9 TRBD2 .
TGTGCCAGCAGTGCTCGCGGGGAGACCCAGTACTTC CASSARGETQYF TRBJ2-5 TRBV6-1 . .
TGCGCCAGTAAGAGGGACATAAATGAAAAACTGTTTTTT CASKRDINEKLFF TRBJ1-4 TRBV5-1 . .
TGTGCCAGCTCCCGAGACAGGGGGAACACTGAAGCTTTCTTT CASSRDRGNTEAFF TRBJ1-1 TRBV18 TRBD1 .
TGTGCCAGCAGCCAAGAAGCGGGAGGTCTAGGGATAGGCAATGAGCAGTTCTTC CASSQEAGGLGIGNEQFF TRBJ2-1 TRBV4-2 TRBD2 .
TGTGCCAGCAGCACCGGACAGGTCTCTGAAAAACTGTTTTTT CASSTGQVSEKLFF TRBJ1-4 TRBV5-4 TRBD1 .
TGTGCCAGCTCACCGGGACTAGGGCCCGAGCAGTACTTC CASSPGLGPEQYF TRBJ2-7 TRBV18 TRBD2 few
TGTGCCAGCAGCCAGCCCTTCGCGGTGGACTATGGCTACACCTTC CASSQPFAVDYGYTF TRBJ1-2 TRBV5-4 . .
TGCAGCGTTGAGGTACAGGCCGACTACGAGCAGTACTTC CSVEVQADYEQYF TRBJ2-7 TRBV29-1 . .
TGTGCCAGCAGCCCGCGGAATCAGCCCCAGCATTTT CASSPRNQPQHF TRBJ1-5 TRBV7-2 . .
TGTGCCAGCAGTCTTAGCGGGAGCACCTACAATGAGCAGTTCTTC CASSLSGSTYNEQFF TRBJ2-1 TRBV25-1 TRBD2 .
TGTGCCAGCAGCTTAGAGGGGTTCACCGGGGAGCTGTTTTTT CASSLEGFTGELFF TRBJ2-2 TRBV7-6 . .
TGTGCCAGCAGCCAAGATCCTCCTAGCCTCACGAACACCGGGGAGCTGTTTTTT CASSQDPPSLTNTGELFF TRBJ2-2 TRBV4-2 . .
TGTGCCAGCAGCTTCGGCAGAGGGAACACTGAAGCTTTCTTT CASSFGRGNTEAFF TRBJ1-1 TRBV7-2 . few
TGTGCCAGCAGCTTGGACAGGGGCTATGGCTACACCTTC CASSLDRGYGYTF TRBJ1-2 TRBV5-6 TRBD1 many
TGTGCCAGCAGTTGGCGGCCTAGCGGGTTCCCCAGGCCAGATACGCAGTATTTT CASSWRPSGFPRPDTQYF TRBJ2-3 TRBV5-6 TRBD2 few
TGTGCCAGCAGCTACGACAGGGTTCCCGAGCAGTACTTC CASSYDRVPEQYF TRBJ2-7 TRBV7-2 TRBD1 .
TGTGCCAGCAGCCTCGTGACAGGGACCACGGAGACCCAGTACTTC CASSLVTGTTETQYF TRBJ2-5 TRBV5-5 TRBD1 .
TGTGCCAGCAGTCCCTACCGGGGACAGGGGTTCGGTGAAGCTTTCTTT CASSPYRGQGFGEAFF TRBJ1-1 TRBV6-6 TRBD1 many
TGTGCCAGCACCAAACGGGACAGCCTTAATTCACCCCTCCACTTT CASTKRDSLNSPLHF TRBJ1-6 TRBV27 TRBD1 .
TGTGCCAGCAGTAGGATAGGGGTGAGGAATGAGCAGTTCTTC CASSRIGVRNEQFF TRBJ2-1 TRBV6-1 . .
TGTGCCAGCAGCCCCGGGACTAGCGCCTACAATGAGCAGTTCTTC CASSPGTSAYNEQFF TRBJ2-1 TRBV7-2 TRBD2 .
TGTGCCAGCAGACGCGACTCTAACACCGGGGAGCTGTTTTTT CASRRDSNTGELFF TRBJ2-2 TRBV6-4 . .
TGTGCCAGCAGCCTACAGGAGAACACTGAAGCTTTCTTT CASSLQENTEAFF TRBJ1-1 TRBV14 . .
TGCAGCGTAGGACAGGGCCTACCCTACGAGCAGTACTTC CSVGQGLPYEQYF TRBJ2-7 TRBV29-1 TRBD1 .
TGTGCCAGCAGCCAAGGAGCGGGACCTTACAATGAGCAGTTCTTC CASSQGAGPYNEQFF TRBJ2-1 TRBV4-2 TRBD2 .
TGTGCCAGCAGCTTGGATATCGGGACAGGCCTCTACGAGCAGTACTTC CASSLDIGTGLYEQYF TRBJ2-7 TRBV5-4 TRBD1 .
TGTGCCAGCAAATCGGCGGAGAGCAATCAGCCCCAGCATTTT CASKSAESNQPQHF TRBJ1-5 TRBV2 . .